Below, 20 T cell receptor beta chains from the same sample are listed, as sequenced in a study of T-cell reconstitution after alpha-beta-depleted transplantation in children. Unique molecular identifiers were incorporated during preparation of the TCRbeta library. TCRdb re-derived calls from the PCR reads in MiXCR, one entry per CDR3 protein. Of just over 200,000 distinct CDR3 sequences listed, under 8.5% are singletons. The source material was PBMCs, mostly from graft donor cells, sampled 360 days after TCRalphabeta/CD19-depleted stem cell transplant. These receptors were collected from a male patient between 2 and 10 years old who had a stem cell transplant for acute myeloid leukemia, so the T cells may come from the graft donor.

The genes are TRBV20-1 and TRBJ2-1, with 12 positions matching TRBD2. CDR3 length: 15 amino acids. Per the germline V gene, CDR1 is DFQATT and CDR2 is SNEGSKA (reference sequence). V was clipped by 3 bases and J by 3 bases; unmatched bases: 3. CDR3 nucleotides: TGCAGTGCTAGGACTAGCGGGAGCATCTACAATGAGCAGTTCTTC. Translation gives CSARTSGSIYNEQFF.

This clonotype was observed a handful of times. This chain connects TRBV20-1 to TRBJ1-1, with 8 positions matching TRBD1. The CDR3 totals 14 residues. The germline CDR1 and CDR2 sequences are DFQATT and SNEGSKA (reference sequence). V lost 5 bases and J lost 1; bases outside the gene matches: 6. The CDR3 sequence is CSASRTGWNTEAFF. The CDR3 DNA follows: TGCAGTGCTTCCCGGACAGGGTGGAACACTGAAGCTTTCTTT.

This clonotype has just a few counts. The rearrangement uses TRBV10-3 and TRBJ2-5; possible D gene TRBD2, 6 bases. This CDR3 contains 13 residues. Trimming left V 8 bases short and J 1 base short, with 11 bases between. The germline V gene has CDR1 ENHRY and CDR2 SYGVKD. As DNA, the CDR3 is TGTGCCATCGGAAGGGACTTCCAAGAGACCCAGTACTTC. It codes for CAIGRDFQETQYF.

This clonotype was seen a handful of times. The chain employs TRBV5-1 and TRBJ2-7, with unresolved D. Trimming removed 0 bases from V and 2 bases from J, with 9 bases in between. The CDR3 extends over 14 amino acids. Germline V CDR1 and CDR2: SGHRS, YFSETQ. The CDR3 here is CASSLVPYAYEQYF. The CDR3 coding sequence is TGCGCCAGCAGCTTGGTCCCCTACGCCTACGAGCAGTACTTC.

In its sample, this clonotype was seen a few times. The chain joins TRBV6-2 or TRBV6-3 to TRBJ2-1; no firm D call. Trimming left V 2 bases short and J 7 bases short, with 9 bases between. The CDR3 runs 13 residues. The germline V gene encodes CDR1 MNHEY and CDR2 SVGEGT. The CDR3 DNA sequence: TGTGCCAGCAGTTACCGGACCGCTAATGAGCAGTTCTTC. Translation gives CASSYRTANEQFF.

This clonotype was counted ten times or more. The J gene is TRBJ2-1, the V gene TRBV6-5; D is undetermined. CDR1 and CDR2 from the germline V gene are MNHEY and SVGAGI. The V and J ends lost 4 bases and 7 bases respectively, with 11 bases between them. The length of the CDR3 is 13 residues. Written as DNA, the CDR3 is TGTGCCAGCAGTTCGGAACTGTTGAATGAGCAGTTCTTC. Its translation is CASSSELLNEQFF.

This chain joins TRBV29-1 and TRBJ2-5; possibly TRBD2 for D (5 bases). Germline V gene lookup returns CDR1 SQVTM and CDR2 ANQGSEA. There are 13 residues in the CDR3. Trimming removed 4 bases from V and 0 bases from J, with 9 bases in between. In DNA form, the CDR3 reads TGCAGCGTTGTTGGGCGGGACCAAGAGACCCAGTACTTC. This codes for CSVVGRDQETQYF.

This clonotype was counted many times. The chain couples TRBV7-9 to TRBJ2-7; D remains unclear. Trimming pared 1 base from V and 4 bases from J, leaving 11 bases between. The CDR3 totals 14 residues. Germline assignment: CDR1 SEHNR and CDR2 FQNEAQ (reference sequence). The CDR3, as DNA: TGTGCCAGCAGCTTAGGGTCTCGATCTTACGAGCAGTACGTC. Its translation: CASSLGSRSYEQYV.

The chain couples TRBV29-1 to TRBJ2-6; the match to TRBD1 covers 9 bases. CDR1 SQVTM and CDR2 ANQGSEA come from the germline V gene. The ends lost 6 bases at V and 0 bases at J; junction bases unmatched: 12. There are 18 residues in the CDR3. As DNA, the CDR3 is TGCAGCGTCGGGTCGACAGGGGGGTCTCTCTCTGGGGCCAACGTCCTGACTTTC. Translation gives CSVGSTGGSLSGANVLTF.

This clonotype has a count of ten or more. V and J are TRBV6-6 and TRBJ1-1, with a tentative D call TRBD1 (5 bases). Germline V CDR1 and CDR2: MNHNY, SVGAGI (reference sequence). Trimming removed 5 bases at V and 0 bases at J, with 7 bases between. The CDR3 spans 13 residues. In nucleotides, the CDR3 is TGTGCCAGCAGTGCAGGGATGAACACTGAAGCTTTCTTT. It encodes CASSAGMNTEAFF.

The CDR3 protein is CASSLVPGSSHEQYF. The CDR3 coding sequence is TGTGCCAGCAGCCTGGTTCCAGGGAGCAGCCACGAGCAGTACTTC. The chain carries TRBV7-9 and TRBJ2-7, with D tentatively TRBD1 or TRBD2 (5 bases each). Germline assignment: CDR1 SEHNR and CDR2 FQNEAQ (reference sequence). The V gene lost 5 bases and the J gene lost 5 bases, with 19 bases spanning the gap. CDR3 length: 15 residues.

The sample holds many counts of this clonotype. This sequence joins TRBV15 and TRBJ2-2, with 7 bases lining up with TRBD1. J gave up 6 bases and V 0 bases, and 7 bases lay outside the gene matches. CDR1 LNHNV and CDR2 YYDKDF come from the germline V gene (reference sequence). The CDR3 contains 16 residues. The CDR3 loop is CATSREPGQLPGELFF. The CDR3 coding sequence is TGTGCCACCAGCAGAGAACCGGGACAGCTCCCCGGGGAGCTGTTTTTT.

This clonotype was counted only a few times. This chain connects TRBV5-1 to TRBJ2-5, with 7 bases fitting TRBD1. Germline V gene data show CDR1 as SGHRS and CDR2 as YFSETQ. The CDR3 consists of 15 residues. With 0 bases clipped from V and 2 bases from J, the junction kept 4 bases outside the gene matches. CDR3 region: CASSLGGQEQETQYF. The CDR3 nucleotides read TGCGCCAGCAGCTTGGGTGGACAGGAGCAAGAGACCCAGTACTTC.

In its sample, this clonotype was seen many times. The genes are TRBV15 and TRBJ2-1, with D unresolved. Germline V gene sequence: CDR1 LNHNV, CDR2 YYDKDF (reference sequence). This CDR3 is 11 amino acids long. V lost 4 bases and J 4 bases, leaving 2 bases between the germline ends. CDR3: CATSKYNEQFF. The DNA of the CDR3 is TGTGCCACCAGCAAATACAATGAGCAGTTCTTC. The full variable domain, completed using reference TRBV15 and TRBJ2-1, is DAMVIQNPRYQVTQFGKPVTLSCSQTLNHNVMYWYQQKSSQAPKLLFHYYDKDFNNEADTPDNFQSRRPNTSFCFLDIRSPGLGDTAMYLCATSKYNEQFFGPGTRLTVL.

Details on this clonotype: A clone one base away is much larger, so this may be a read error. The rearrangement links TRBV24-1 to TRBJ2-1, with 9 nucleotides matching TRBD2. The V segment lost 3 bases and the J segment 0 bases; nucleotides outside the gene matches: 2. The V gene's germline CDR1 is KGHDR and CDR2 SFDVKD. This CDR3 contains 16 residues. The CDR3 is CATSDPSGNSYNEQFF. In DNA form, the CDR3 reads TGTGCCACCAGTGATCCTAGCGGGAACTCCTACAATGAGCAGTTCTTC.

This chain uses TRBV4-2 with TRBJ2-5, with a weak D call TRBD2 (6 bases). This CDR3 spans 16 amino acids. Germline lookup yields CDR1 LGHNA and CDR2 YNFKEQ. V shed 1 base and J shed 2 bases, with 14 bases lying between them. The DNA for the CDR3 is TGTGCCAGCAGCCAAGTAAAGGGTAGCGGACAAGAGACCCAGTACTTC. Translation: CASSQVKGSGQETQYF.

This clonotype was detected a few times. V and J are TRBV5-1 and TRBJ1-5; no definite D call. With 1 base removed from V and 5 bases from J, the gap between germline ends came to 19 bases. This CDR3 has 17 amino acids. The germline CDR1 and CDR2 sequences are SGHRS and YFSETQ. CDR3 amino acids: CASSLKIGDRPDQPQHF. The CDR3 DNA follows: TGCGCCAGCAGCTTGAAAATCGGTGACCGCCCAGATCAGCCCCAGCATTTT.

For this clonotype: Given a much more abundant clone one base away, this may be a read error. V gene TRBV12-3 or TRBV12-4 combines with J gene TRBJ2-1; TRBD1 agrees at 8 bases. The CDR3 contains 14 residues. The CDR3: CASSLGTGKDEQLF. In DNA form, the CDR3 reads TGTGCCAGCAGTTTGGGGACAGGAAAGGATGAGCAGCTCTTC.

This clonotype was seen many times. The rearrangement joins TRBV10-3 to TRBJ2-3; D is uncertain. Germline V CDR1 and CDR2: ENHRY, SYGVKD. V lost 0 bases, J lost 4 bases, and 11 bases lay in between. CDR3 length equals 15 residues. The CDR3 DNA reads as TGTGCCATCAGTGAGTCTCCGGGCGCCGCAGATACGCAGTATTTT. This translates into CAISESPGAADTQYF.

This chain joins TRBV30 and TRBJ2-7, with TRBD2 identical over 8 bases. Germline CDR1 is GTSNPN and CDR2 is SVGIG (reference sequence). Trimming took 4 bases from V and 0 from J; bases not matched to a gene: 8. The length of the CDR3 is 15 residues. The CDR3 region is CAWKELAGYSYEQYV. The CDR3 DNA reads as TGTGCCTGGAAAGAGCTAGCGGGCTACTCCTACGAGCAGTACGTC.